A selection of T cell receptor beta chains follows, all from one sample in a study of T cells after yellow fever vaccination. Each CDR3 protein gets one entry after TCRdb re-called the 5' RACE reads with MiXCR. Of fewer than 350,000 distinct CDR3 sequences listed, 4% to 5.5% are singletons. The sample in question was PBMCs, obtained 15 days after the yellow fever booster vaccination. The source of these receptors is a man aged 18 to 30 who received the YFV17D yellow fever vaccine. CDR3s include the opening cysteine and the closing phenylalanine or tryptophan. The D gene is left open where the match is weak. The size of a clone is reported for some rows only, either as once, few or many, or as a class for expanded clones.

v_gene,abundance,d_gene,j_gene,CDR3aa,CDR3nt
TRBV20-1,many,NA,TRBJ1-1,CSAGYTEAFF,TGCAGTGCAGGGTACACTGAAGCTTTCTTT
TRBV5-5,many,TRBD2,TRBJ2-5,CASSPGGIEETQYF,TGTGCCAGCAGCCCGGGGGGAATAGAAGAGACCCAGTACTTC
TRBV25-1,NA,NA,TRBJ2-1,CASSAIDSNNEQFF,TGTGCCAGCAGTGCGATAGATAGCAACAATGAGCAGTTCTTC
TRBV20-1,many,TRBD1,TRBJ2-4,CSANDARTGTFELAKNIQYF,TGCAGTGCTAATGACGCCCGGACAGGGACCTTTGAGCTAGCCAAAAACATTCAGTACTTC
TRBV20-1,many,NA,TRBJ2-2,CSASEGRDTGELFF,TGCAGTGCTAGTGAGGGACGGGACACCGGGGAGCTGTTTTTT
TRBV12-3/TRBV12-4,many,TRBD1,TRBJ1-6,CASSRSFDRGGSPLHF,TGTGCCAGCAGCCGTTCCTTCGACAGGGGCGGCTCACCCCTCCACTTT
TRBV20-1,many,NA,TRBJ2-1,CSARNPRAILDEQFF,TGCAGTGCTAGAAACCCGCGAGCTATATTGGATGAGCAGTTCTTC
TRBV7-2,NA,NA,TRBJ2-3,CASSSNSKDTQYF,TGTGCCAGCAGCTCCAATAGCAAAGATACGCAGTATTTT
TRBV20-1,NA,NA,TRBJ2-5,CSAAGNQETQYF,TGCAGTGCGGCGGGGAACCAAGAGACCCAGTACTTC
TRBV11-2,NA,NA,TRBJ2-1,CASRNEGDRGEQFF,TGTGCCAGCAGGAACGAGGGGGATCGGGGTGAGCAGTTCTTC
TRBV5-1,NA,NA,TRBJ2-5,CASTLGNQETQYF,TGCGCCAGCACCCTAGGAAACCAAGAGACCCAGTACTTC
TRBV12-3/TRBV12-4,many,TRBD2,TRBJ2-1,CASSSRGTSVYNEQFF,TGTGCCAGCAGTTCAAGGGGGACTAGCGTATACAATGAGCAGTTCTTC
TRBV7-9,few,NA,TRBJ2-3,CASSLGAGISTDTQYF,TGTGCCAGCAGCTTAGGGGCAGGCATTAGCACAGATACGCAGTATTTT
TRBV20-1,few,NA,TRBJ1-1,CSALTSLGTEAFF,TGCAGTGCCCTAACCTCTCTGGGGACTGAAGCTTTCTTT
TRBV7-2,many,NA,TRBJ2-3,CASSLGIQASTDTQYF,TGTGCCAGCAGCTTAGGTATCCAGGCTAGCACAGATACGCAGTATTTT
TRBV6-5,NA,NA,TRBJ1-1,CASSYGGASEAFF,TGTGCCAGCAGTTATGGGGGGGCCTCTGAAGCTTTCTTT
TRBV24-1,NA,NA,TRBJ2-1,CATSDSFKNEQFF,TGTGCCACCAGTGATTCATTTAAGAATGAGCAGTTCTTC
TRBV6-6,many,NA,TRBJ1-3,CASSPRVNTIYF,TGTGCCAGCAGTCCCCGAGTAAACACCATATATTTT
TRBV9,NA,NA,TRBJ1-6,CASSPRGQNNSPLHF,TGTGCCAGCAGCCCGAGAGGACAGAATAATTCACCCCTCCACTTT
TRBV7-2,many,NA,TRBJ2-1,CASSDLDNEQFF,TGTGCCAGCAGCGATCTGGACAATGAGCAGTTCTTC
TRBV4-3,few,TRBD2,TRBJ2-1,CASSQPGLGGNEQFF,TGCGCCAGCAGCCAACCGGGGCTGGGGGGGAATGAGCAGTTCTTC
TRBV6-5,few,NA,TRBJ2-6,CASRGSASGANVLTF,TGTGCCAGCAGAGGGTCTGCCTCTGGGGCCAACGTCCTGACTTTC
TRBV20-1,many,NA,TRBJ1-2,CSARDRGRFYGYTF,TGCAGTGCTAGAGATCGCGGAAGATTCTATGGCTACACCTTC
TRBV5-1,many,TRBD1,TRBJ1-1,CASSPTAGGNTEAFF,TGCGCCAGCAGCCCGACCGCAGGGGGGAACACTGAAGCTTTCTTT
TRBV20-1,NA,NA,TRBJ1-6,CSATGFSGTGNSPLHF,TGCAGTGCTACGGGCTTTTCGGGAACCGGGAATTCACCCCTCCACTTT
TRBV12-3/TRBV12-4,many,NA,TRBJ2-6,CASSTVGANVLTF,TGTGCCAGCAGTACCGTCGGGGCCAACGTCCTGACTTTC
TRBV19,few,NA,TRBJ2-2,CASSPPPGELFF,TGTGCCAGTAGTCCCCCCCCCGGGGAGCTGTTTTTT
TRBV6-6,NA,TRBD1,TRBJ1-4,CASSKNRGVDEKLFF,TGTGCCAGCAGTAAAAACAGGGGTGTAGATGAAAAACTGTTTTTT
TRBV2,few,NA,TRBJ1-3,CASSRTVVEGNTIYF,TGTGCCAGCAGTCGTACAGTGGTGGAAGGAAACACCATATATTTT
TRBV9,many,NA,TRBJ1-2,CASSVGQENGYTF,TGTGCCAGCAGCGTAGGACAGGAAAATGGCTACACCTTC
TRBV28,NA,NA,TRBJ2-3,CASSFSPSTDTQYF,TGTGCCAGCAGTTTCTCTCCTAGCACAGATACGCAGTATTTT
TRBV4-3,few,NA,TRBJ1-3,CASSQNLGYTIYF,TGCGCCAGCAGCCAAAACCTAGGTTACACCATATATTTT
TRBV4-1,few,NA,TRBJ2-1,CASSQAPLPYNEQFF,TGCGCCAGCAGCCAAGCCCCTCTCCCCTACAATGAGCAGTTCTTC
TRBV7-2,NA,TRBD1,TRBJ1-6,CASSLSRDRVWNSPLHF,TGTGCCAGCAGCTTGAGCCGGGACAGGGTATGGAATTCACCCCTCCACTTT
TRBV24-1,many,TRBD1,TRBJ1-4,CATSGTGGEEKLFF,TGTGCCACCAGCGGGACAGGGGGCGAAGAAAAACTGTTTTTT
TRBV5-1,NA,NA,TRBJ2-3,CASSGLGTDTQYF,TGCGCCAGTTCGGGACTGGGCACAGATACGCAGTATTTT
TRBV2,NA,NA,TRBJ2-1,CAGTGFNEQFF,TGTGCCGGCACCGGGTTCAATGAGCAGTTCTTC
TRBV29-1,few,NA,TRBJ2-5,CSEIAGTETQYF,TGCAGCGAAATCGCCGGGACAGAGACCCAGTACTTC
TRBV29-1,many,NA,TRBJ2-1,CSVDRPSGYNEQFF,TGCAGCGTTGATAGGCCATCGGGCTACAATGAGCAGTTCTTC
TRBV5-5,few,NA,TRBJ2-3,CASSLVVYTDTQYF,TGTGCCAGCAGCTTGGTTGTCTACACAGATACGCAGTATTTT
TRBV4-3,NA,TRBD2,TRBJ2-3,CASSRGGAADTQYF,TGCGCCAGCAGCCGCGGGGGGGCCGCAGATACGCAGTATTTT
TRBV5-1,once,NA,TRBJ2-5,CASSLARDQETQYF,TGCGCCAGCAGCTTGGCAAGGGACCAAGAGACCCAGTACTTC
TRBV7-2,NA,TRBD2,TRBJ2-1,CASSLGLAGWGEQFF,TGTGCCAGCAGCTTAGGACTAGCGGGGTGGGGTGAGCAGTTCTTC